This TCR beta chain was recovered during a study of shared clonotypes between healthy human individuals. Study conclusions and caveats: Unshared clonotypes carried lower generation probabilities than those common to all four donors.

Notes on this clone: The antigen is unknown.

The germline gives CDR1 MDHEN, CDR2 SYDVKM. The CDR3 covers 19 residues. The J segment lost 0 bases and the V segment lost 1 base, leaving 4 bases of the junction unmatched. Each sorted subset replicate got 200 ng genomic DNA, 25,000 to 35,000 genomes. Authors' data handling: ImmunoSEQ yielded junction-only sequences lacking quality scores, so filtering differed. Using immunoSEQ multiplex PCR, the repertoire was profiled, and TCRdb retains in-frame clones only, with some absent. That table is the source of V, J and clone size, and D and trimming were worked out from the DNA. The sample includes fewer than 1.8 million clones, 97% to 99% of them seen just once.

The specimen sequenced was naive CD4+ T cells sorted from blood. Subset reported: CD45RA+ positively selected. The chain recombines TRBV28 with TRBJ2-1; TRBD2 aligns across 15 bases. This receptor was identified in a man aged 30 to 45 in good health. DNA of the CDR3: TGTGCCAGCAGTTTATTTGGACTAGCGGGAGGGTACTCCTACAATGAGCAGTTCTTC. Its translation is CASSLFGLAGGYSYNEQFF.